The T cell receptor beta chain described here comes from a study of CD8+CD57+ T cells in acquired aplastic anemia. Study-wide background: CD4+ and CD8+ cells, once sorted, gave DNA averaging approximately 3.3 ug.

Genomic DNA templated the TCR beta VDJ and CDR3 profiling. TCRdb reanalysed the reads using MiXCR and keeps one entry per CDR3 protein. The table records about 270,000 distinct CDR3 sequences, 45% to 70% of them present only once. In its sample, this clonotype was seen once. The target antigen is unknown. The study's findings and limits: Patients and controls had CD8+ Simpson's diversity values that were not significantly distinct.

This CDR3 has 16 residues. The V gene end was trimmed by 5 bases and the J gene end by 0 bases; junction bases not matched to a gene: 8. In germline, CDR1 is SGHAT, CDR2 FQDESV (reference sequence). Sequenced input: sorted CD4+, CD8+, or CD8+CD57+ T cells (not recorded which) from PBMCs. This rearrangement joins TRBV11-1 to TRBJ2-7; 9 bases line up with TRBD1. This TCR was recovered from a human donor with severe aplastic anemia or a healthy control (not recorded which). CDR3 protein: CASSTRTGVSSYEQYF. The CDR3 region has the DNA TGTGCCAGCAGCACCCGGACAGGGGTCAGCTCCTACGAGCAGTACTTC.